This T cell receptor beta chain was recovered during a study of human T cells and chemical hapten exposure. Findings and limits, study-wide: Correlating positively with patch test score were the PT1 expanded TCR counts.

V lost 2 bases and J lost 4, with 14 bases in between. This CDR3 region has 15 residues. Per germline, CDR1 SNHLY and CDR2 FYNNEI. TCRdb re-analysed the RACE reads in MiXCR, keeping a single row per CDR3 protein. The sample records 380,000 or so distinct CDR3 sequences, 5.5% being singletons. Worth noting for this clonotype: No antigen is known for it.

Noted time point: pre-sensitization, week 0. Treatment reported: therapeutic diphenylcyclopropenone sensitization with weekly scalp DPC. The material sequenced was whole blood, taken in connection with sensitization to the hapten diphenylcyclopropenone (DPC). This sequence originates from a woman between 18 and 30 years old with alopecia areata. Some clones in this sample may be carry-over from other donors' samples. The chain has TRBV2 and TRBJ1-1; a weak D match, TRBD1 (6 bases). In DNA, the CDR3 is TGTGCCAGCAGTGAATCGGAGGGCAGGGGCACTGAAGCTTTCTTT. It specifies CASSESEGRGTEAFF.